A selection of T cell receptor beta chains follows, all from one sample in a study of response to subunit inactivated influenza vaccine. TCRdb independently ran MiXCR on the RT-PCR reads; one entry per CDR3 protein. Here the sample spans around 500,000 distinct CDR3 sequences, approximately 11% being singletons. Sequenced here: PBMCs from blood, sampled 45 days after vaccination. Source of these receptors: a man aged 50-59 years who received an inactivated influenza vaccine. Each CDR3 is given with its conserved first and last residue. D genes are given only for firm matches.

J,V,length,D,CDR3
TRBJ2-2,TRBV7-6,17,TRBD2,CASSLEESGGNTGELFF
TRBJ2-1,TRBV7-2,15,-,CASSLASSSYNEQFF
TRBJ1-2,TRBV28,14,-,CASSFPTATGGYTF
TRBJ2-5,TRBV5-5,16,-,CASSVGGDSVQETQYF
TRBJ1-1,TRBV5-1,15,-,CASSHGERVNTEAFF
TRBJ2-5,TRBV6-5,16,-,CASSYSGGQGTETQYF
TRBJ2-1,TRBV7-9,17,TRBD2,CASSFGLAGVTYNEQFF
TRBJ1-5,TRBV24-1,14,-,CATSVGASNQPQHF
TRBJ1-5,TRBV25-1,14,-,CASSRSGSNQPQHF
TRBJ1-5,TRBV6-1,14,-,CASRGTGTNQPQHF
TRBJ2-3,TRBV20-1,15,TRBD2,CSAMGTSGTINTQYF
TRBJ2-7,TRBV20-1,14,-,CSARDLRSSGEQYF
TRBJ2-7,TRBV9,14,-,CASSVASQGGEQYF
TRBJ1-6,TRBV28,17,TRBD1,CASSRQGVVGYNSPLHF
TRBJ2-4,TRBV5-1,16,-,CASSFRSDTRQNIQYF
TRBJ1-1,TRBV12-3/TRBV12-4,14,-,CASRPGQLNTEAFF
TRBJ2-4,TRBV7-2,17,-,CASSPGGAGWAKNIQYF
TRBJ2-1,TRBV6-2/TRBV6-3,14,TRBD2,CASQSGGNYNEQFF
TRBJ1-2,TRBV20-1,13,-,CSAARQRYYGYTF
TRBJ2-7,TRBV2,12,-,CATKRAGFEQYF
TRBJ2-1,TRBV7-6,12,-,CASSLVLNEQFF
TRBJ2-2,TRBV6-6,13,-,CASNDPNTGELFF
TRBJ1-2,TRBV7-2,15,-,CASSLAEGRGYGYTF
TRBJ2-1,TRBV4-1,15,-,CASSQVPSPGNEQFF
TRBJ2-5,TRBV20-1,10,-,CSAEFETQYF